This TCR beta chain was identified during a study of somatic mutations in cytotoxic T cells in rheumatoid arthritis. This clone is large (0.1 to 1%) in the sample. CDR3 length equals 12 residues. Trimming stripped 1 base from V and 5 bases from J, with 5 bases between. Germline V gene lookup returns CDR1 MGHRA and CDR2 YSYEKL. The table came from immunoSEQ multiplex PCR; TCRdb's copy has only in-frame clones and leaves some out. The repertoire holds about 3,800 clones, with about 70% as singletons. The J gene is TRBJ2-5, the V gene TRBV4-1; D ambiguous. Sample: CD8+ T cells sorted from blood. The source of this sequence is an adult with rheumatoid arthritis. CDR3 nucleotide sequence: TGCGCCAGCAGCCAAGGGAAGGAGACCCAGTACTTC. Protein product: CASSQGKETQYF.